The next 20 T cell receptor beta chains were all read from a single sample in a study of radiotherapy plus CTLA-4 blockade in lung cancer. Profiling relied on immunoSEQ multiplex PCR, and the TCRdb table lists in-frame clones only, not all of them. This table holds 45,000 or so clones, around 72% found once. Specimen: peripheral blood, collected from a patient treated with radiotherapy plus ipilimumab. The receptors originated from a human donor with non-small cell lung cancer who had a complete response to radiotherapy plus ipilimumab.

The chain links TRBV19 to TRBJ1-6; D is perhaps TRBD1 (6 bases). The V and J ends lost 7 bases and 5 bases respectively, with 12 bases between them. CDR1 is LNHDA and CDR2 is SQIVND in the germline V gene (reference sequence). The CDR3 length is 14 residues. CDR3 loop: CASTQGGNNSPLHF. The CDR3 region has the DNA TGTGCCAGTACTCAAGGGGGAAATAATTCACCCCTCCACTTT. Using reference TRBV19 and TRBJ1-6 for the parts outside the CDR3, the full variable domain is DGGITQSPKYLFRKEGQNVTLSCEQNLNHDAMYWYRQDPGQGLRLIYYSQIVNDFQKGDIAEGYSVSREKKESFPLTVTSAQKNPTAFYLCASTQGGNNSPLHFGNGTRLTVT.

The chain recombines TRBV25-1 with TRBJ2-3; TRBD2 might be the D (6 bases). The germline gives CDR1 MGHDK, CDR2 SYGVNS. This CDR3 spans 14 amino acids. V lost 4 bases and J 0 bases, leaving 8 bases between the germline ends. The CDR3 DNA follows: TGTGCCAGCAGTGTAGCGGCTAGCACAGATACGCAGTATTTT. Its protein product is CASSVAASTDTQYF.

This sequence joins TRBV2 and TRBJ1-5, with a possible D match to TRBD1 (6 bases). CDR1 and CDR2 (germline): SNHLY, FYNNEI. The ends were cut back, 7 bases at V and 2 bases at J, with 9 bases in the middle. The CDR3 sequence is 13 residues long. The CDR3 nucleotides are TGTGCCAGCACAGGGGAGCGCAATCAGCCCCAGCATTTT. Translating it yields CASTGERNQPQHF.

This clone was observed a few times. The chain has TRBV7-9 and TRBJ2-2, with D hard to call. The germline gives CDR1 SEHNR, CDR2 FQNEAQ (reference sequence). V was shortened by 2 bases and J by 0 bases, with 13 bases between the two germline ends. The CDR3 length is 17 residues. CDR3 DNA sequence: TGTGCCAGCAGCTTATTCGAGGAAATAGCGAACACCGGGGAGCTGTTTTTT. It translates to CASSLFEEIANTGELFF.

The CDR3 nucleotides read TGTGCCAGCAGCGTAGCTACTGGGGGCCCCGCGGGGGCCAACGTCCTGACTTTC. Translated, it gives CASSVATGGPAGANVLTF. The rearrangement joins TRBV9 to TRBJ2-6; D might be TRBD1 (6 bases). CDR1 is SGDLS and CDR2 is YYNGEE in the germline V gene. CDR3 size: 18 residues. Trimming stripped 0 bases from V and 4 bases from J, with 17 bases between.

On this clone itself: The junction departs from the called germline gene at one end, perhaps through a read error. The J gene is TRBJ2-7, the V gene TRBV11-2; 10 bases fit TRBD2. CDR1 SGHAT and CDR2 FQNNGV come from the germline V gene. The CDR3 has 17 residues. CDR3 sequence: CASSPGILRTSGFTGDF. DNA of the CDR3: TGTGCCAGCAGCCCAGGGATTCTGAGGACTAGCGGATTCACTGGGGACTTC.

This chain connects TRBV27 to TRBJ2-4; the D gene is possibly TRBD2 (6 bases). Per germline, CDR1 MNHEY and CDR2 SMNVEV (reference sequence). Trimming cost V 3 bases and J 3 bases, with 9 bases left between them. The CDR3 extends over 14 amino acids. The CDR3: CASSLGGGKNIQYF. The CDR3 DNA sequence: TGTGCCAGCAGTTTGGGGGGAGGCAAAAACATTCAGTACTTC.

The sample holds a few counts of this clone. The chain carries TRBV27 and TRBJ2-7; the match to TRBD1 covers 9 bases. Germline values: CDR1 MNHEY, CDR2 SMNVEV (reference sequence). CDR3 size: 16 residues. V lost 4 bases, J lost 7 bases, and 14 bases stayed unmatched. This CDR3 reads CASSSSAGTGTSEQYF. DNA for the CDR3: TGTGCCAGCAGTTCCTCGGCCGGGACAGGGACTTCGGAGCAGTACTTC.

The chain joins TRBV30 to TRBJ2-3, with D tentatively TRBD2 (6 bases). CDR3 length: 13 amino acids. The ends were cut back, 0 bases at V and 8 bases at J, with 12 bases in the middle. Looked up from germline, CDR1 is GTSNPN and CDR2 is SVGIG (reference sequence). The CDR3 region has the DNA TGTGCCTGGAGTGTCTCCGGGACTGCTACGCAGTATTTT. Its translation: CAWSVSGTATQYF.

The V gene is TRBV28, the J gene TRBJ1-2, with 9 bases fitting TRBD1. Per the germline V gene, CDR1 is MDHEN and CDR2 is SYDVKM. The CDR3 length is 14 residues. J was trimmed by 4 bases and V by 6 bases; bases with no gene match: 6. The CDR3: CASRRTGAVYGYTF. The CDR3 region has the DNA TGTGCCAGCAGACGGACAGGGGCGGTCTATGGCTACACCTTC.

CDR3 amino acids: CASSEAGLRYEQYF. As DNA, the CDR3 is TGTGCCAGCAGTGAGGCCGGATTGAGGTACGAGCAGTACTTC. The chain recombines TRBV6-1 with TRBJ2-7; D is uncertain. V lost 3 bases and J 4 bases, leaving 13 bases between the germline ends. CDR1 MNHNS and CDR2 SASEGT come from the germline V gene. The CDR3 length is 14 residues.

This clone has more than one count but fewer than ten. The V and J genes are TRBV5-4 and TRBJ1-4, with TRBD1 identical over 7 bases. Germline CDR1 reads SGHNT; CDR2 reads YYREEE (reference sequence). The V segment lost 4 bases and the J segment 5 bases; nucleotides outside the gene matches: 5. The length of the CDR3 is 14 residues. The CDR3 DNA sequence: TGTGCCAGCAGCCCGGACAGGAGGAATGAAAAACTGTTTTTT. Translation gives CASSPDRRNEKLFF.

The chain uses TRBV7-9 and TRBJ2-2; no clear D. The length of the CDR3 is 16 residues. The germline gives CDR1 SEHNR, CDR2 FQNEAQ (reference sequence). Deletions cut 0 bases from V and 5 bases from J, with 13 bases between. CDR3 in amino acids: CASSLALHNPTGELFF. CDR3 DNA: TGTGCCAGCAGCTTAGCGCTCCACAACCCAACCGGGGAGCTGTTTTTT.

There are a few counts of this clone. The CDR3 DNA follows: TGTGCCAGCAGTTTCCTCGATCGGGGAAAGAATAGCAATCAGCCCCAGCATTTT. This translates into CASSFLDRGKNSNQPQHF. The rearrangement joins TRBV7-9 to TRBJ1-5, with D hard to call. The germline V gene encodes CDR1 SEHNR and CDR2 FQNEAQ (reference sequence). Trimming pared 6 bases from V and 0 bases from J, leaving 21 bases between. The CDR3 sequence is 18 residues long.

This chain links TRBV6-1 with TRBJ2-3; a weak D match, TRBD1 (6 bases). CDR1 is MNHNS and CDR2 is SASEGT in the germline V gene. The CDR3 is 15 residues long. The ends were cut back, 1 base at V and 3 bases at J, with 11 bases in the middle. CDR3: CASSEGGRKTDTQYF. The CDR3 DNA is TGTGCCAGCAGTGAAGGGGGGCGGAAAACAGATACGCAGTATTTT.

The chain uses TRBV5-1 and TRBJ1-6; no clear D. V was pared by 0 bases and J by 5 bases, with 9 bases between. CDR3 length: 15 amino acids. The germline gives CDR1 SGHRS, CDR2 YFSETQ. Here the CDR3 DNA reads TGCGCCAGCAGCTTGGAAGCTTACGATAATTCACCCCTCCACTTT. Its protein product is CASSLEAYDNSPLHF.

This chain joins TRBV7-2 and TRBJ1-1, with D uncertain. The CDR3 is made up of 14 amino acids. The V gene's germline CDR1 is SGHTA and CDR2 FQGNSA. With 5 bases removed from V and 0 bases from J, the gap between germline ends came to 10 bases. For the CDR3, the DNA is TGTGCCAGCAGCCTCCTCGGGGTGAACACTGAAGCTTTCTTT. This gives the protein CASSLLGVNTEAFF.

This rearrangement joins TRBV28 to TRBJ2-7, with 8 bases that match TRBD2. CDR3 length equals 14 residues. V was pared by 5 bases and J by 2 bases, with 5 bases of the junction left unmatched. Germline CDR1 is MDHEN and CDR2 is SYDVKM. The CDR3 protein is CASSTAGGAYEQYF. CDR3 DNA sequence: TGTGCCAGCAGTACGGCGGGAGGAGCCTACGAGCAGTACTTC. Variable domain in full (rest from reference TRBV28 and TRBJ2-7): DVKVTQSSRYLVKRTGEKVFLECVQDMDHENMFWYRQDPGLGLRLIYFSYDVKMKEKGDIPEGYSVSREKKERFSLILESASTNQTSMYLCASSTAGGAYEQYFGPGTRLTVT.

The V and J genes are TRBV4-2 and TRBJ1-2; the D gene is possibly TRBD1 (6 bases). Between the trimmed V and J ends, which lost 4 bases and 1 base, there was a span of 16 bases. Germline-derived CDR1 and CDR2 are LGHNA and YNFKEQ. This CDR3 is built from 16 residues. The CDR3, as DNA: TGTGCCAGCAGCCCTGTTACGGGACAACTTAACTATGGCTACACCTTC. Its translation: CASSPVTGQLNYGYTF.

The chain is built from TRBV28 and TRBJ1-2; 7 bases are shared with TRBD1. J was trimmed by 4 bases and V by 6 bases; bases with no gene match: 5. Germline V gene lookup returns CDR1 MDHEN and CDR2 SYDVKM. The CDR3 contains 13 residues. The CDR3 sequence: CASRRDSTYGYTF. The CDR3, as DNA: TGTGCCAGCAGGCGGGACAGCACCTATGGCTACACCTTC.